The 30 T cell receptor beta chains below were found in one sample sequenced in a study of control samples from healthy donors and cancer patients (TCRdb year 2020). Receptor amplification or capture employed the immunoSEQ multiplex PCR assay. TCRdb's version of the immuneACCESS table is confined to in-frame rearrangements and falls short of the full clone set. An unresolved V gene accounts for under half of the shortfall where checked; the remainder is of unknown origin. The table for this sample lists approximately 170,000 clones; 91% of them were counted only once. Clones ranked in the top ten supply 1.5% of the sample. The sample was blood. These receptors originate from a woman between 25 and 40 years old in good health.

CDR3 nucleotide sequence: TGTGCCAGCAGCTTATCGGGACTAGATGAGCAGTTCTTC. Protein sequence: CASSLSGLDEQFF. The V gene is TRBV7-3, the J gene TRBJ2-1, with 8 bases that match TRBD2. The junction had 2 bases not matched to a gene; V was cut back by 2 bases and J by 8 bases. The CDR3 extends over 13 amino acids. The germline CDR1 and CDR2 sequences are SGHTA and FQGTGA.

The count of this clone is one. The chain has TRBV28 and TRBJ2-3, with 7 bases aligning to TRBD2. The junction had 4 bases not matched to a gene; V was cut back by 3 bases and J by 4 bases. The CDR3 has 14 residues. Germline lookup yields CDR1 MDHEN and CDR2 SYDVKM. CDR3 in amino acids: CASSLGGSPDTQYF. CDR3 bases: TGTGCCAGCAGTTTGGGGGGGAGCCCAGATACGCAGTATTTT.

This chain connects TRBV5-4 to TRBJ1-4; tentatively, D is TRBD1 (5 bases). This CDR3 is 14 amino acids long. Between the trimmed V and J ends, which lost 5 bases and 7 bases, there was a span of 15 bases. Germline values: CDR1 SGHNT, CDR2 YYREEE (reference sequence). The CDR3 protein is CASSPGRGTEKLFF. The CDR3 DNA follows: TGTGCCAGCAGTCCGGGACGGGGGACTGAAAAACTGTTTTTT.

The V call is TRBV6-6, the J call TRBJ1-3; TRBD1 agrees at 8 bases. The CDR3 covers 15 residues. CDR1 and CDR2 from the germline V gene are MNHNY and SVGAGI (reference sequence). V lost 7 bases and J lost 1; bases outside the gene matches: 6. CDR3 sequence reads: CASTVQGGSGNTIYF. DNA of the CDR3: TGTGCCAGCACGGTACAGGGGGGGTCTGGAAACACCATATATTTT.

This chain connects TRBV7-3 to TRBJ2-1, with 12 bases that match TRBD1. CDR1 and CDR2 from the germline V gene are SGHTA and FQGTGA. V shed 5 bases, J shed 2 bases, and the junction held 1 base outside the gene matches. The CDR3 covers 15 residues. The DNA for the CDR3 is TGTGCCAGCAGCGGGACAGGGGGCCCCTACAATGAGCAGTTCTTC. Translated: CASSGTGGPYNEQFF.

This rearrangement joins TRBV5-4 to TRBJ2-1; TRBD2 agrees at 15 bases. J gave up 0 bases and V 5 bases, and 6 bases lay outside the gene matches. CDR3 length equals 18 residues. Germline CDR1 SGHNT, CDR2 YYREEE (reference sequence). This chain's CDR3 is CASRPGLAGGGSYNEQFF. The CDR3 nucleotides are TGTGCCAGCAGACCGGGACTAGCGGGGGGCGGCTCCTACAATGAGCAGTTCTTC.

The chain recombines TRBV5-1 with TRBJ2-1, with TRBD1 identical over 8 bases. V dropped 2 bases and J dropped 3; count of bases not matched to a gene: 4. Germline assignment: CDR1 SGHRS and CDR2 YFSETQ. The CDR3 totals 15 residues. The CDR3 here is CASSLPGTGYNEQFF. In DNA, the CDR3 is TGCGCCAGCAGCTTACCCGGGACAGGCTACAATGAGCAGTTCTTC. Drawing the rest from reference TRBV5-1 and TRBJ2-1, the complete variable domain is KAGVTQTPRYLIKTRGQQVTLSCSPISGHRSVSWYQQTPGQGLQFLFEYFSETQRNKGNFPGRFSGRQFSNSRSEMNVSTLELGDSALYLCASSLPGTGYNEQFFGPGTRLTVL.

V is TRBV5-1 and J is TRBJ1-2; TRBD1 agrees at 8 bases. The V and J ends lost 6 bases and 8 bases, in that order; junction bases with no gene match: 9. Germline CDR1 SGHRS, CDR2 YFSETQ. This CDR3 comprises 13 residues. The CDR3 DNA reads as TGCGCCAGCACCTCAGGGGGCGCGGGGGGCTACACCTTC. It specifies CASTSGGAGGYTF. Together with reference TRBV5-1 and TRBJ1-2, the CDR3 gives the full variable domain: KAGVTQTPRYLIKTRGQQVTLSCSPISGHRSVSWYQQTPGQGLQFLFEYFSETQRNKGNFPGRFSGRQFSNSRSEMNVSTLELGDSALYLCASTSGGAGGYTFGSGTRLTVV.

V and J are TRBV29-1 and TRBJ2-5; D is undetermined. From germline, CDR1 is SQVTM and CDR2 ANQGSEA. V lost 0 bases and J 0 bases, leaving 8 bases between the germline ends. This CDR3 contains 14 residues. The CDR3 DNA reads TGCAGCGTTGAAGAATTGGGGTACCAAGAGACCCAGTACTTC. This sequence encodes CSVEELGYQETQYF. The whole variable domain, filled in from reference TRBV29-1 and TRBJ2-5, reads SAVISQKPSRDICQRGTSLTIQCQVDSQVTMMFWYRQQPGQSLTLIATANQGSEATYESGFVIDKFPISRPNLTFSTLTVSNMSPEDSSIYLCSVEELGYQETQYFGPGTRLLVL.

The rearrangement links TRBV7-8 to TRBJ2-7, with D tentatively TRBD2 (5 bases). Germline V gene data show CDR1 as SGHVS and CDR2 as FQNEAQ. V shed 5 bases and J shed 3 bases, with 11 bases lying between them. The CDR3 is 13 residues long. CDR3 region: CASSMDSIYEQYF. CDR3 nucleotides: TGTGCCAGCAGCATGGACTCGATCTACGAGCAGTACTTC.

The V call is TRBV4-2, the J call TRBJ2-2; no clear D. V was clipped by 0 bases and J by 6 bases, with 8 bases between them. The CDR3 is 14 residues long. The germline CDR1 and CDR2 sequences are LGHNA and YNFKEQ. This CDR3 is CASSQEGLAGELFF. DNA for the CDR3: TGTGCCAGCAGCCAAGAGGGTCTCGCCGGGGAGCTGTTTTTT.

The chain joins TRBV6-5 to TRBJ2-7, with 7 nucleotides matching TRBD1. This CDR3 contains 15 residues. Germline CDR1 reads MNHEY; CDR2 reads SVGAGI. The J segment lost 2 bases and the V segment lost 6 bases, leaving 10 bases of the junction unmatched. The CDR3 here is CASSSSGTATYEQYF. In DNA form, the CDR3 reads TGTGCCAGCAGCAGTTCCGGGACAGCTACCTACGAGCAGTACTTC.

The V and J genes are TRBV3-1 (or the pseudogene TRBV3-2) and TRBJ1-6; D call uncertain. V lost 0 bases, J lost 1 base, and 4 bases lay in between. CDR1 and CDR2 from the germline V gene are LGHDT and YNNKEL (reference sequence). The CDR3 runs to 15 residues. The CDR3 nucleotides read TGTGCCAGCAGCCAAGACAGTTCCTATAATTCACCCCTCCACTTT. This encodes CASSQDSSYNSPLHF.

The rearrangement joins TRBV11-2 to TRBJ1-6; D ambiguous. The CDR3 is 12 residues long. Germline loops: CDR1 SGHAT, CDR2 FQNNGV. Trimming took 4 bases from V and 7 from J, leaving 5 bases between them. The CDR3 sequence: CASSSPNSPLHF. The CDR3 bases are TGTGCCAGCAGCTCCCCCAATTCACCCCTCCACTTT.

The chain has TRBV19 and TRBJ1-2; 7 positions match TRBD1. CDR3 length: 13 amino acids. Germline CDR1 and CDR2: LNHDA and SQIVND (reference sequence). The V segment lost 5 bases and the J segment 4 bases; nucleotides outside the gene matches: 4. The CDR3 reads CASSSRDSYGYTF. The CDR3 coding sequence is TGTGCCAGTAGTTCCCGGGACAGCTATGGCTACACCTTC.

The sample holds one count of this clone. This chain links TRBV6-4 with TRBJ2-3; D not certain. The CDR3 totals 13 residues. Germline lookup yields CDR1 MRHNA and CDR2 SNTAGT. The V end lost 2 bases, the J end lost 2 bases, and 5 bases lay between the germline ends. CDR3 in DNA: TGTGCCAGCAGTGACACCCCCACAGATACGCAGTATTTT. Protein product: CASSDTPTDTQYF.

The chain joins TRBV10-3 to TRBJ2-2; 8 bases map to TRBD2. Unmatched junction bases numbered 7, after V lost 0 bases and J lost 7 bases. Germline V gene sequence: CDR1 ENHRY, CDR2 SYGVKD. The CDR3 totals 16 residues. The chain's CDR3 is CAISESGAGVDGELFF. CDR3 nucleotide sequence: TGTGCCATCAGTGAGTCCGGAGCGGGAGTGGACGGGGAGCTGTTTTTT.

The J gene is TRBJ1-6, the V gene TRBV4-3, with D unresolved. The CDR3 length is 16 residues. Germline values: CDR1 LGHNA, CDR2 YSLEER. V gave up 1 base and J gave up 0 bases, with 7 bases separating them. The CDR3 nucleotides read TGCGCCAGCAGCCAAGGCTCCAGCTCCTATAATTCACCCCTCCACTTT. Residues: CASSQGSSSYNSPLHF.

The chain couples TRBV18 to TRBJ1-2; 8 nucleotides agree with TRBD1. With 5 bases clipped from V and 4 bases from J, the junction kept 6 bases outside the gene matches. CDR1 and CDR2 from the germline V gene are KGHSH and LQKENI. This CDR3 region has 14 residues. The CDR3 DNA reads TGTGCCAGCTCAAACGGACAGGGACCCTATGGCTACACCTTC. Protein: CASSNGQGPYGYTF. The full variable domain, completed using reference TRBV18 and TRBJ1-2, is NAGVMQNPRHLVRRRGQEARLRCSPMKGHSHVYWYRQLPEEGLKFMVYLQKENIIDESGMPKERFSAEFPKEGPSILRIQQVVRGDSAAYFCASSNGQGPYGYTFGSGTRLTVV.

The table lists this clone with a few counts. The chain is built from TRBV11-2 and TRBJ1-2; 9 bases fit TRBD1. Germline V lookup: CDR1 SGHAT, CDR2 FQNNGV. The CDR3 has 14 amino acids. J lost 0 bases, V lost 6 bases, and 2 bases had no gene match. The CDR3 bases are TGTGCCAGCAGAAGGGACAGGGCTAACTATGGCTACACCTTC. Translated: CASRRDRANYGYTF.

J is TRBJ2-5 and V is TRBV14; D gene ambiguous. V was shortened by 0 bases and J by 2 bases, with 10 bases between the two germline ends. CDR3 length: 15 amino acids. Per the germline V gene, CDR1 is SGHDN and CDR2 is FVKESK. The CDR3 DNA sequence: TGTGCCAGCAGCCAAGACCGGGCACGACAAGAGACCCAGTACTTC. Its translation: CASSQDRARQETQYF.

This rearrangement joins TRBV30 to TRBJ1-6; D unresolved. The V gene lost 0 bases and the J gene lost 7 bases, with 7 bases spanning the gap. The CDR3 contains 13 residues. The V gene's germline CDR1 is GTSNPN and CDR2 SVGIG (reference sequence). The DNA of the CDR3 is TGTGCCTGGAGTGTGGGTACGAATTCACCCCTCCACTTT. Translating it yields CAWSVGTNSPLHF.

This chain joins TRBV5-1 and TRBJ1-5; D not resolved. Germline CDR1 reads SGHRS; CDR2 reads YFSETQ. There are 15 residues in the CDR3. V was cut by 0 bases and J by 3 bases, with 10 bases left in between. CDR3 coding DNA: TGCGCCAGCAGCTTGGATATAGGGCACAATCAGCCCCAGCATTTT. Translating it yields CASSLDIGHNQPQHF. The variable domain in full, completed from reference TRBV5-1 and TRBJ1-5, reads KAGVTQTPRYLIKTRGQQVTLSCSPISGHRSVSWYQQTPGQGLQFLFEYFSETQRNKGNFPGRFSGRQFSNSRSEMNVSTLELGDSALYLCASSLDIGHNQPQHFGDGTRLSIL.

Only one count was recorded for this clone. This chain's CDR3 is CASSDPGRPDTQYF. The CDR3, as DNA: TGTGCCAGCAGTGACCCGGGACGGCCGGATACGCAGTATTTT. This chain joins TRBV6-4 and TRBJ2-3; perhaps D is TRBD1 or TRBD2 (5 bases each). Trimming took 2 bases from V and 6 from J, leaving 12 bases between them. CDR1 and CDR2 (germline): MRHNA, SNTAGT. This CDR3 contains 14 residues.

The chain couples TRBV3-1 (or the pseudogene TRBV3-2) to TRBJ2-1; D is uncertain. Germline V gene sequence: CDR1 LGHDT, CDR2 YNNKEL (reference sequence). The V end was cut by 3 bases, the J end by 6 bases, with 6 bases between. The CDR3 has 12 amino acids. The CDR3 loop is CASSHWGNEQFF. As DNA, the CDR3 is TGTGCCAGCAGCCACTGGGGCAATGAGCAGTTCTTC.

V gene TRBV7-9 combines with J gene TRBJ1-2; unclear D gene. CDR1 is SEHNR and CDR2 is FQNEAQ in the germline V gene (reference sequence). The V end lost 1 base, the J end lost 1 base, and 7 bases lay between the germline ends. The CDR3 totals 14 residues. CDR3: CASSLVVGNYGYTF. The CDR3 DNA reads TGTGCCAGCAGCTTAGTGGTCGGTAACTATGGCTACACCTTC.

The CDR3 spells CASSQPGQARYEQYF. The CDR3 coding sequence is TGCGCCAGCAGCCAACCCGGACAGGCCCGATACGAGCAGTACTTC. The chain carries TRBV4-1 and TRBJ2-7; TRBD1 matches 7 bases. Germline CDR1 and CDR2: MGHRA and YSYEKL. Trimming at V came to 2 bases and at J to 4 bases, leaving 8 bases not matched to a gene. The CDR3 is 15 amino acids.

The DNA of the CDR3 is TGTGCCAGCAGCCCCCGGGCGGGACTGATAACCTACGAGCAGTACTTC. Its protein is CASSPRAGLITYEQYF. This chain uses TRBV11-2 with TRBJ2-7; D perhaps matches TRBD2 (6 bases). Between the trimmed V and J ends, which lost 5 bases and 2 bases, there was a span of 19 bases. CDR1 SGHAT and CDR2 FQNNGV come from the germline V gene. CDR3 size: 16 residues.

The rearrangement joins TRBV18 to TRBJ2-1, with TRBD2 matching over 15 bases. From germline, CDR1 is KGHSH and CDR2 LQKENI. The CDR3 covers 17 residues. Trimming took 3 bases from V and 5 from J; bases not matched to a gene: 5. The CDR3 loop is CASSPPGLAGGHNEQFF. For the CDR3, the DNA is TGTGCCAGCTCACCCCCGGGACTAGCGGGGGGACACAATGAGCAGTTCTTC.

This clone was observed many times. This rearrangement joins TRBV28 to TRBJ2-2; the D gene is possibly TRBD1 (5 bases). This CDR3 region has 13 residues. Trimming shortened V by 6 bases and J by 4 bases, and 9 bases separated the two germline ends. Germline V CDR1 and CDR2: MDHEN, SYDVKM. Here the CDR3 DNA reads TGTGCCAGCAGGGCAGGGCGCACCGGGGAGCTGTTTTTT. It codes for CASRAGRTGELFF.